What follows is one T cell receptor (beta chain) and its context. No antigen is known for it. Healthy Caucasians provided all donations. The data were taken from a study of identical twins. Unique molecular identifiers were present on the cDNA, which also gained a universal primer site by template switching. TCRdb recomputed calls from the 5' RACE reads with MiXCR, one row per CDR3 protein. The sample has about 480,000 distinct CDR3 sequences, 14% seen once. This CDR3 spans 13 amino acids. The V and J ends lost 1 base and 9 bases respectively, with 10 bases between them. CDR1 LGHNT and CDR2 FRNRAP come from the germline V gene. Study-level results: Weaker excess twin sharing was seen among beta out-of-frame sequences. The conclusions drew on cross-sectional statistical analysis instead of tracking the same donors.

These sequences were also reported in another study, on yellow fever vaccine responses in identical twins.

Sequences were obtained from CD4+ T cells sorted from blood. The source of this sequence is a woman between 18 and 30 years old in good health. This chain links TRBV12-5 with TRBJ2-1; no reliable D call. The CDR3 DNA sequence: TGTGCTAGTGGTTTGGCCCTGAAGGGTGAGCAGTTCTTC. Its protein product is CASGLALKGEQFF.